The 17 T cell receptor beta chains reported below all come from one sample, sequenced in a study of blood T cells in healthy people across ages. Together with a sample-barcoded 5' primer, a J-beta primer mix was included in a second PCR lasting about 6 to 12 cycles. Each CDR3 protein is one row after TCRdb ran MiXCR on the 5' RACE reads. The data contain roughly 800,000 distinct CDR3 sequences, 30% to 45% of them singletons. Specimen: blood. These receptors came from a man between 18 and 29 years old in good health.

The J gene is TRBJ2-3, the V gene TRBV9; possible D gene TRBD2, 6 bases. This CDR3 comprises 16 residues. Per germline, CDR1 SGDLS and CDR2 YYNGEE. The ends were cut back, 0 bases at V and 1 base at J, with 12 bases in the middle. CDR3 protein: CASSVARGLGTDTQYF. CDR3 in DNA: TGTGCCAGCAGCGTAGCACGGGGACTTGGCACAGATACGCAGTATTTT.

The chain joins TRBV20-1 to TRBJ1-1, with D maybe TRBD1 (6 bases). Germline CDR1 reads DFQATT; CDR2 reads SNEGSKA (reference sequence). The CDR3 length is 15 residues. V lost 6 bases, J lost 8 bases, and 25 bases lay in between. CDR3 nucleotides: TGCAGTGCCTGGGAGCCAGGGGCCATCTTTGGAGAAGCTTTCTTT. Its protein is CSAWEPGAIFGEAFF.

Concerning this clonotype: A single base separates this from a much larger clone, so it may be a read error. This chain links TRBV12-3 or TRBV12-4 with TRBJ1-1, with unresolved D. The CDR3 covers 12 residues. The CDR3 DNA follows: TGTGCCAGCAGGCCAGAGAACACTGAAACTTTCTTT. Translating gives CASRPENTETFF.

This clonotype has only a few counts. The chain links TRBV4-1 to TRBJ2-4; D remains unclear. The CDR3 has 15 amino acids. Germline assignment: CDR1 MGHRA and CDR2 YSYEKL. The germline V and J ends were trimmed by 3 bases and 8 bases, with 17 bases remaining between them. CDR3 DNA sequence: TGCGCCAGCAGCCAGGATGACCTTTCCCGAGACATTCAGTACTTC. As protein: CASSQDDLSRDIQYF.

This clonotype was seen a handful of times. CDR3 coding DNA: TGCAGTGCCCAAGACAGGGGGCACGTCACAGATACGCAGTATTTT. The encoded protein is CSAQDRGHVTDTQYF. The chain joins TRBV20-1 to TRBJ2-3; 10 positions agree with TRBD1. Germline-derived CDR1 and CDR2 are DFQATT and SNEGSKA (reference sequence). CDR3 length equals 15 residues. After removal of 6 bases from V and 2 bases from J, the junction contained 8 bases not matched to a gene.

This sequence joins TRBV7-9 and TRBJ2-7; D is tentatively TRBD1 or TRBD2 (7 bases each). The CDR3 sequence is 17 residues long. The V end was cut by 7 bases, the J end by 3 bases, with 25 bases between. Germline assignment: CDR1 SEHNR and CDR2 FQNEAQ (reference sequence). The CDR3 reads CASTRGGQVGNFYEQYF. The CDR3, as DNA: TGTGCCAGCACCAGGGGGGGTCAGGTGGGCAATTTCTACGAGCAGTACTTC.

The V gene is TRBV9, the J gene TRBJ2-6; the D is unclear. CDR1 is SGDLS and CDR2 is YYNGEE in the germline V gene. There are 17 residues in the CDR3. Deletions cut 0 bases from V and 0 bases from J, with 10 bases between. The CDR3, as DNA: TGTGCCAGCAGCGTAGGGCTCAGAATCTCTGGGGCCAACGTCCTGACTTTC. Translating gives CASSVGLRISGANVLTF.

This clonotype was seen more than once but under ten times. The chain joins TRBV5-6 to TRBJ2-2; no reliable D call. V shed 3 bases and J shed 2 bases, with 14 bases lying between them. CDR1 is SGHDT and CDR2 is YYEEEE in the germline V gene. The length of the CDR3 is 16 residues. CDR3 in amino acids: CASSSRVGPNTGELFF. The CDR3 DNA reads TGTGCCAGCAGCTCCCGAGTAGGACCCAACACCGGGGAGCTGTTTTTT.

This clonotype was counted only a few times. CDR3 in amino acids: CSARVRGLGYGYTF. CDR3 sequence (DNA): TGCAGTGCTAGAGTCAGGGGGCTCGGTTATGGCTACACCTTC. The rearrangement uses TRBV20-1 and TRBJ1-2, with 8 positions matching TRBD1. Per the germline V gene, CDR1 is DFQATT and CDR2 is SNEGSKA (reference sequence). Trimming removed 1 base from V and 5 bases from J; junction bases left unmatched: 6. CDR3 length: 14 residues.

The rearrangement uses TRBV12-3 or TRBV12-4 and TRBJ1-1; tentative D call: TRBD1 (6 bases). The CDR3 spans 14 residues. Trimming removed 5 bases from V and 4 bases from J, with 14 bases in between. The CDR3 protein is CASSPGTFFTEAFF. The CDR3, as DNA: TGTGCCAGCAGTCCGGGGACATTCTTCACTGAAGCTTTCTTT.

This clonotype occurred a few times. The chain employs TRBV6-2 or TRBV6-3 and TRBJ1-1; TRBD1 matches at 10 bases. There are 15 residues in the CDR3. Germline CDR1 is MNHEY and CDR2 is SVGEGT. V lost 4 bases to trimming and J lost 11 bases; unmatched junction nucleotides: 13. CDR3 in DNA: TGTGCCAGCAGTTCGCCGGGACAGGGGACTCCTGGGGCTTTCTTT. It codes for CASSSPGQGTPGAFF.

This clonotype was observed a handful of times. The DNA of the CDR3 is TGTGCCAGCAGTTTACCCTGGGACACCTCGGGGTCGCAGTATTTT. It translates to CASSLPWDTSGSQYF. The chain links TRBV12-3 or TRBV12-4 to TRBJ2-3, with D perhaps matching TRBD1 (6 bases). V was trimmed by 2 bases and J by 10 bases, leaving 19 bases between them. The CDR3 is 15 amino acids.

CDR3 region: CATNSPSGTEAFF. CDR3 DNA: TGTGCCACCAATAGCCCCTCTGGGACTGAAGCTTTCTTT. The chain is built from TRBV6-5 and TRBJ1-1; no clear D. Germline V gives CDR1 MNHEY, CDR2 SVGAGI. The CDR3 totals 13 residues. V was trimmed by 10 bases and J by 5 bases, leaving 17 bases between them.

The chain is built from TRBV5-1 and TRBJ2-2; no clear D. Germline CDR1 and CDR2: SGHRS and YFSETQ. The CDR3 length is 15 residues. Trimming pared 0 bases from V and 3 bases from J, leaving 9 bases between. Written as DNA, the CDR3 is TGCGCCAGCAGCTTGGAAGGGCCCGACACCGGGGAGCTGTTTTTT. Amino acids: CASSLEGPDTGELFF.

The CDR3 spells CASSVGNRGSKTQYF. CDR3 nucleotide sequence: TGTGCCAGCAGCGTAGGTAACCGGGGGAGCAAGACCCAGTACTTC. The chain couples TRBV9 to TRBJ2-5; a weak D match, TRBD2 (6 bases). The ends were cut back, 0 bases at V and 6 bases at J, with 15 bases in the middle. Germline V gene data show CDR1 as SGDLS and CDR2 as YYNGEE. The CDR3 consists of 15 residues. Looking up the rest from reference TRBV9 and TRBJ2-5 gives the full variable domain: DSGVTQTPKHLITATGQRVTLRCSPRSGDLSVYWYQQSLDQGLQFLIQYYNGEERAKGNILERFSAQQFPDLHSELNLSSLELGDSALYFCASSVGNRGSKTQYFGPGTRLLVL.

V and J are TRBV7-9 and TRBJ1-4; D ambiguous. Germline V CDR1 and CDR2: SEHNR, FQNEAQ (reference sequence). V was pared by 5 bases and J by 7 bases, with 20 bases between. The CDR3 consists of 16 residues. Written as DNA, the CDR3 is TGTGCCAGCAGCCCACCATTGGGCGGGTTGGGTGAAAAACTGTTTTTT. This translates into CASSPPLGGLGEKLFF.

This chain uses TRBV25-1 with TRBJ2-1, with D possibly TRBD1 on 5 matching bases. This CDR3 comprises 13 residues. Deletions cut 4 bases from V and 6 bases from J, with 10 bases between. Germline loops: CDR1 MGHDK, CDR2 SYGVNS. The CDR3 nucleotides are TGTGCCAGCAGTGTGGGGCAGGCCAATGAGCAGTTCTTC. It translates to CASSVGQANEQFF.